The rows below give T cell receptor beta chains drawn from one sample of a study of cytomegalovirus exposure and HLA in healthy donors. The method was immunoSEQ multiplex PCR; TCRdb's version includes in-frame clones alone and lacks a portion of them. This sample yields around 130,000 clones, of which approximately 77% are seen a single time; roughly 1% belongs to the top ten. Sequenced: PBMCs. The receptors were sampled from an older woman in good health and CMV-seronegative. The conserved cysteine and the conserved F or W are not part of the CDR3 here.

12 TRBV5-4 ASIDRGDQETQY
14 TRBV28 ASNAIGSGSSYEQY
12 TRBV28 ASVGQGSSQPQH
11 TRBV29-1 SVRTGSQETQY
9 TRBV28 ASKGVYEQY
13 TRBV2 ASRVEDRANYGYT
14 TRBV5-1 ASSLFVAGVEVEQY
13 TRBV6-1 ASSNQGAIGQPQH
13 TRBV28 ASSSSAQGDYGYT
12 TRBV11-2 ASSLNSLLNEQF
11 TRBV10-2 ASSESRGTEAF